A selection of T cell receptor beta chains follows, all from one sample in a study of Graves' ophthalmopathy and Graves' hyperthyroidism. MiXCR, run by TCRdb on the multiplex PCR reads, gives a single entry per CDR3 protein. The data show about 340,000 distinct CDR3 sequences, with about a sixth seen just once and roughly an eighth held by the top ten. The sequenced sample consisted of peripheral blood. The origin of the receptors is an adult man with Graves' ophthalmopathy. The CDR3 runs from the conserved cysteine through the conserved F or W. The order of the fields is J gene, clone size, V gene, CDR3 protein. Size is omitted from some rows. Given values are once, few, many or a class for expanded clones.

TRBJ2-5 many TRBV28 CASRTGLAGGQETQYF
TRBJ1-2 many TRBV4-1 CASSQDNYGYTF
TRBJ1-3 . TRBV11-2 CASSFGTTRPDTIYF
TRBJ2-5 many TRBV29-1 CSVGSGGETQYF
TRBJ2-5 many TRBV20-1 CSAIIAGGGGTQYF
TRBJ1-5 many TRBV2 CASRSQGAPQHF
TRBJ2-7 many TRBV30 CAWGSGAHYEQYF
TRBJ2-1 many TRBV4-1 CASRDPGLAHNEQFF
TRBJ1-2 many TRBV6-6 CASRTAGTGGGYTF
TRBJ1-5 many TRBV4-1 CASSQESGRSNQPQHF
TRBJ2-7 many TRBV24-1 CATSDRTGGSYEQYF
TRBJ1-1 many TRBV6-4 CASSLYMGTEAFF
TRBJ2-7 many TRBV6-2/TRBV6-3 CASSTTGRHEQYF
TRBJ1-1 many TRBV10-2 CASSVGAMNTEAFF
TRBJ1-1 . TRBV12-3/TRBV12-4 CASSFAGGTEAFF
TRBJ2-7 many TRBV6-5 CASSYGASGSRPYEQYF
TRBJ2-5 . TRBV3-1 CASSLMSEETQYF
TRBJ2-7 many TRBV20-1 CSARDVSLSGYEQYF
TRBJ2-4 many TRBV7-8 CASSGRDRVAKNIQYF
TRBJ2-7 . TRBV12-3/TRBV12-4 CASSSEASSDEQYF
TRBJ2-1 many TRBV27 CASSLPREDGQQFF
. once TRBV24-1 CATSERGGGPSETQFF
TRBJ1-1 many TRBV6-1 CASSEWGLGTEAFF
TRBJ2-2 many TRBV5-1 CASSLSGGGRANTGELFF
TRBJ2-5 many TRBV20-1 CSARKYGTRNRETQYF
TRBJ1-5 many TRBV19 CASNGLSNQPQHF
TRBJ2-5 few TRBV6-2/TRBV6-3 CASSYIRSGQETQYF
TRBJ1-2 many TRBV4-1 CASSQGERTNYGYTF
TRBJ2-7 many TRBV6-5 CASSYRQGPYEQYF
TRBJ1-2 many TRBV6-4 CASSDSPSPTF